This TCR beta chain was documented in a study of OX40 agonist ivuxolimab in advanced cancers. At the level of the study: Three patients, one with hepatocellular carcinoma and two with cutaneous melanoma, achieved partial responses.

A remark on this clone: Its specificity is not known.

Study conclusions and caveats: Dose levels from 0.1 to 3.0 mg/kg saw CD4+ and CD8+ blood T cells expand clonally by week 6. More expanded clones were found, on average, in CD8+ than in CD4+ T cells.

The assay was immunoSEQ multiplex PCR, and TCRdb's table has in-frame clones only and misses some. The sample records 45,000 to 65,000 clones, roughly 90% being singletons. Exclusion applied to patients with autoimmune disease history or systemic immunosuppression. The CDR3 contains 13 residues. From germline, CDR1 is SNHLY and CDR2 FYNNEI. The V end lost 8 bases, the J end lost 6 bases, and 17 bases lay between the germline ends. The sequences come from CD4+ or CD8+ T cells sorted from blood, collected in a trial of the OX40 agonist ivuxolimab. The TCR was taken from an adult with an advanced solid tumor such as melanoma, head and neck, liver or kidney cancer. J is TRBJ2-7 and V is TRBV2; possible D gene TRBD1, 6 bases. CDR3 protein: CASLTGSGFEQYF. The CDR3 DNA follows: TGTGCCAGCCTAACAGGGAGTGGGTTCGAGCAGTACTTC.